These 8 T cell receptor beta chains came from one sample sequenced in a study of T cells after yellow fever vaccination. TCRdb redid the calling of the 5' RACE reads with MiXCR, one entry per CDR3 protein. The data hold approximately 450,000 distinct CDR3 sequences, with roughly a sixth observed a single time. Here the sequenced sample was PBMCs, taken before the yellow fever booster vaccination. The source is a man aged 18 to 35 who received the YFV17D yellow fever vaccine.

This clonotype showed up just a few times. The V and J genes are TRBV15 and TRBJ2-5; unclear D gene. Germline V gene data show CDR1 as LNHNV and CDR2 as YYDKDF (reference sequence). The V gene lost 0 bases and the J gene lost 3 bases, with 8 bases spanning the gap. The CDR3 sequence is 14 residues long. CDR3: CATSRDRAKETQYF. CDR3 nucleotides: TGTGCCACCAGCAGAGATAGGGCCAAAGAGACCCAGTACTTC.

J is TRBJ2-2 and V is TRBV5-6; 7 bases are a match to TRBD1. The V segment lost 1 base and the J segment 4 bases; nucleotides outside the gene matches: 4. CDR1 and CDR2 from the germline V gene are SGHDT and YYEEEE. The CDR3 has 15 amino acids. CDR3 coding DNA: TGTGCCAGCAGCTTGAGGGGGCCCGTCACCGGGGAGCTGTTTTTT. Its protein is CASSLRGPVTGELFF.

The V gene is TRBV5-1, the J gene TRBJ1-1; TRBD1 might be the D (6 bases). Germline-derived CDR1 and CDR2 are SGHRS and YFSETQ. The CDR3 has 11 amino acids. V lost 7 bases to trimming and J lost 6 bases, with 10 bases between them. The CDR3 coding sequence is TGCGCCAGCCGGGGGGCGGCTGAAGCTTTCTTT. It codes for CASRGAAEAFF.

The V call is TRBV23-1, the J call TRBJ2-1; 8 nucleotides match TRBD2. TRBV23-1 is known as an ORF, though its function is uncertain. V trimming: 4 bases; J trimming: 5 bases; junction bases outside the gene matches: 10. The CDR3 is 16 residues long. The chain's CDR3 is CASSPRGGKFDNEQFF. The CDR3 nucleotides read TGCGCCAGCAGTCCCCGGGGGGGAAAGTTTGACAATGAGCAGTTCTTC.

V usage is TRBV20-1 and J usage is TRBJ2-5, with 9 bases fitting TRBD2. The CDR3 is 12 residues long. V lost 6 bases, J lost 4 bases, and 3 bases stayed unmatched. Germline V gene data show CDR1 as DFQATT and CDR2 as SNEGSKA (reference sequence). CDR3: CSASSGGETQYF. As DNA, the CDR3 is TGCAGTGCGAGTAGCGGGGGAGAGACCCAGTACTTC.

The V and J genes are TRBV20-1 and TRBJ1-2; 10 bases line up with TRBD1. Germline V gene lookup returns CDR1 DFQATT and CDR2 SNEGSKA (reference sequence). The CDR3 length is 13 residues. Trimming cost V 6 bases and J 8 bases; bases outside gene matches: 9. The CDR3 reads CSAARDRGYGYTF. The CDR3 DNA sequence: TGCAGTGCAGCGCGGGACAGGGGTTACGGCTACACCTTC.

The CDR3 DNA reads TGTGCCAGCAGCGTAGGAGGAACCTCTGGAAACACCATATATTTT. It encodes CASSVGGTSGNTIYF. This chain links TRBV9 with TRBJ1-3; D unclear. The V end was cut by 0 bases, the J end by 0 bases, with 7 bases between. The CDR3 spans 15 residues. Germline CDR1 and CDR2: SGDLS and YYNGEE.

The chain employs TRBV6-6 and TRBJ1-5; tentative D call: TRBD1 (5 bases). Looked up from germline, CDR1 is MNHNY and CDR2 is SVGAGI (reference sequence). Trimming stripped 2 bases from V and 6 bases from J, with 11 bases between. This CDR3 region has 14 residues. CDR3 DNA sequence: TGTGCCAGCAGTTACCCGCTAGGGGTTCAGCCCCAGCATTTT. This codes for CASSYPLGVQPQHF.